These T cell receptor beta chains were read from a single sample in a study of cytomegalovirus exposure and HLA in healthy donors. The method was immunoSEQ multiplex PCR; TCRdb's version includes in-frame clones alone and lacks a portion of them. The sample holds approximately 90,000 clones; approximately 77% are singletons and the top ten take around 5%. Material for sequencing was PBMCs. Source of these receptors: a woman in her 40s in good health and CMV-seronegative. CDR3s include the opening cysteine and the closing phenylalanine or tryptophan. The D gene is left open where the match is weak.

TRBJ2-3 | TRBV5-1 | NA | CASSLGGVPTDTQYF | TGCGCCAGCAGCTTGGGGGGGGTTCCCACAGATACGCAGTATTTT
TRBJ2-2 | TRBV5-4 | NA | CASSLNPGTGELFF | TGTGCCAGCAGCTTGAACCCCGGGACCGGGGAGCTGTTTTTT
TRBJ1-1 | TRBV7-8 | NA | CASSLATGGTEAFF | TGTGCCAGCAGCTTAGCGACGGGAGGCACTGAAGCTTTCTTT
TRBJ2-7 | TRBV15 | TRBD2 | CATSRGTSGTSSYEQYF | TGTGCCACCAGCAGAGGGACTAGCGGGACTTCGTCTTACGAGCAGTACTTC
TRBJ2-2 | TRBV19 | NA | CASSTGGRGSTGELFF | TGTGCCAGTAGTACCGGGGGGCGGGGAAGCACCGGGGAGCTGTTTTTT
TRBJ2-5 | TRBV6-1 | NA | CASSDGQKETQYF | TGTGCCAGCAGTGACGGACAGAAAGAGACCCAGTACTTC
TRBJ2-3 | TRBV7-2 | TRBD2 | CASSSGLLAGGLSAQYF | TGTGCCAGCAGCTCGGGCCTTCTAGCGGGGGGCCTCTCGGCGCAGTATTTT
TRBJ1-2 | TRBV6-5 | NA | CASGYDRLALGYTF | TGTGCCAGCGGTTACGATCGACTGGCATTGGGCTACACCTTC
TRBJ2-3 | TRBV27 | TRBD1 | CASSLSRTGTITTQYF | TGTGCCAGCAGTTTATCGAGGACAGGGACCATTACGACGCAGTATTTT
TRBJ2-6 | TRBV9 | NA | CASSRQGARGANVLTF | TGTGCCAGCAGCCGTCAAGGGGCGAGAGGGGCCAACGTCCTGACTTTC
TRBJ1-4 | TRBV5-4 | NA | CASSLPPGEKLFF | TGTGCCAGCAGCTTACCACCCGGTGAAAAACTGTTTTTT
TRBJ2-7 | TRBV4-1 | TRBD2 | CASSRTPSGGAQYEQYF | TGCGCCAGCAGCCGCACTCCTAGCGGGGGGGCTCAATACGAGCAGTACTTC
TRBJ2-2 | TRBV19 | TRBD1 | CATPTGGHTGELFF | TGTGCCACCCCGACAGGGGGACACACCGGGGAGCTGTTTTTT
TRBJ1-6 | TRBV25-1 | NA | CASSENDGSYNSPLHF | TGTGCCAGCAGTGAGAATGATGGGAGTTATAATTCACCCCTCCACTTT
TRBJ2-5 | TRBV13 | TRBD1 | CASSFGQEETQYF | TGTGCCAGCAGCTTCGGACAGGAAGAGACCCAGTACTTC
TRBJ2-5 | TRBV13 | TRBD2 | CASSSGLAGAHGEQETQYF | TGTGCCAGCAGCTCGGGACTAGCGGGGGCCCACGGGGAACAAGAGACCCAGTACTTC
TRBJ1-2 | TRBV7-8 | TRBD1 | CASSVDRGGWGYTF | TGTGCCAGCAGCGTTGACAGGGGAGGTTGGGGCTACACCTTC
TRBJ2-7 | TRBV5-5 | TRBD1 | CASSPGQSYEQYF | TGTGCCAGCAGCCCGGGACAGAGTTACGAGCAGTACTTC
TRBJ1-2 | TRBV7-9 | TRBD1 | CASTRNTGEGYGYTF | TGTGCCAGCACCCGGAACACAGGGGAAGGATATGGCTACACCTTC
TRBJ1-4 | TRBV2 | TRBD1 | CASTPGQGHEKLFF | TGTGCCAGCACCCCGGGACAGGGTCATGAAAAACTGTTTTTT
TRBJ2-5 | TRBV9 | NA | CASSKSGEETQYF | TGTGCCAGCTCAAAGTCGGGGGAAGAGACCCAGTACTTC
TRBJ1-2 | TRBV2 | TRBD1 | CASSVRGRDGYTF | TGTGCCAGCAGTGTTAGGGGGCGAGATGGCTACACCTTC